This TCR beta chain was sequenced during a study of cytomegalovirus exposure and HLA in healthy donors. 60 Vbeta and 13 Jbeta primers were used in PCR. Assay: immunoSEQ multiplex PCR; the TCRdb copy retains only in-frame clones and omits some. Of about 93,000 clones in the sample, over 75% were seen once. This CDR3 contains 18 residues. Germline V CDR1 and CDR2: LNHDA, SQIVND (reference sequence). Trimming shortened V by 4 bases and J by 5 bases, and 26 bases separated the two germline ends. The chain uses TRBV19 and TRBJ1-1; D possibly corresponds to TRBD1 (5 bases). The sequence was obtained from a young man in good health and CMV-seronegative. Material: PBMCs. This CDR3 reads CASSTPMWVGGTGTEAFF. The CDR3 nucleotides are TGTGCCAGTAGTACCCCAATGTGGGTCGGGGGTACGGGAACTGAAGCTTTCTTT.